A selection of T cell receptor beta chains follows, all from one sample in a study of immune characteristics of hereditary and idiopathic chronic pancreatitis. TCRdb's table, derived via immunoSEQ multiplex PCR, lists solely in-frame clones and lacks some. The table shows about 6,000 clones, with roughly 73% occurring only once. The sequencing sample was made of pancreas tissue with hereditary chronic pancreatitis. The receptors originated from a human donor with chronic pancreatitis. The CDR3 runs from the conserved cysteine through the conserved F or W. D genes are given only for firm matches. Clone size is not always given. Where it is, it says once, few, many or a class for expanded clones.

clone_size: few; v_call: TRBV4-2; j_call: TRBJ2-1; d_call: TRBD2; cdr3_nt: TGTGCCAGCAGCCAGACCAGCGGGGGGGATTACAATGAGCAGTTCTTC; cdr3_aa: CASSQTSGGDYNEQFF
clone_size: once; v_call: TRBV21-1; j_call: TRBJ1-2; d_call: .; cdr3_nt: TGTGCCAGCAGCAAAAGGGGCAGAAGTCGTGGTGGCTACACCTTC; cdr3_aa: CASSKRGRSRGGYTF
clone_size: few; v_call: TRBV4-1; j_call: TRBJ1-3; d_call: .; cdr3_nt: TGCGCCAGCAGCCAAGTTGCCGGATTCTCTGGAAACACCATATATTTT; cdr3_aa: CASSQVAGFSGNTIYF
clone_size: .; v_call: TRBV5-6; j_call: TRBJ1-5; d_call: .; cdr3_nt: TGTGCCAGCAGCTTGGGATCTGGTGGCAATCAGCCCCAGCATTTT; cdr3_aa: CASSLGSGGNQPQHF
clone_size: .; v_call: TRBV7-2; j_call: TRBJ2-2; d_call: TRBD2; cdr3_nt: TGTGCCAGCAGCCCCCTGGGCGGGGGAGGTTACACCGGGGAGCTGTTTTTT; cdr3_aa: CASSPLGGGGYTGELFF
clone_size: .; v_call: TRBV27; j_call: TRBJ1-6; d_call: .; cdr3_nt: TGTGCCAGCAGCCAAGTCCGAAATTCACCCCTCCACTTT; cdr3_aa: CASSQVRNSPLHF
clone_size: .; v_call: TRBV3-1/TRBV3-2; j_call: TRBJ2-1; d_call: TRBD2; cdr3_nt: TGTGCCAGCAGCCGGGGACTAGCGGGGGAGAATGAGCAGTTCTTC; cdr3_aa: CASSRGLAGENEQFF
clone_size: .; v_call: TRBV3-1/TRBV3-2; j_call: TRBJ2-7; d_call: .; cdr3_nt: TGTGCCAGCAGCCAAGTCCCGGGACAAGACTACGAGCAGTACTTC; cdr3_aa: CASSQVPGQDYEQYF
clone_size: .; v_call: TRBV6-5; j_call: TRBJ1-5; d_call: TRBD1; cdr3_nt: TGTGCCAGCAGGTACAGGGGTGGGGCTGCGCCCCAGCATTTT; cdr3_aa: CASRYRGGAAPQHF
clone_size: .; v_call: TRBV4-3; j_call: TRBJ2-7; d_call: .; cdr3_nt: TGCGCCAGCAGCCCCACCTGGGGGCGCGAGCAGTACTTC; cdr3_aa: CASSPTWGREQYF
clone_size: once; v_call: TRBV6-6; j_call: TRBJ1-1; d_call: TRBD1; cdr3_nt: TGTGCCAGCAGTTCCGCCCCGGGACAGGGTTTTTTTGAAGCTTTCTTT; cdr3_aa: CASSSAPGQGFFEAFF
clone_size: few; v_call: TRBV29-1; j_call: TRBJ2-7; d_call: .; cdr3_nt: TGCAGCGTTGGATTGGGACTTTCCTACGAGCAGTACTTC; cdr3_aa: CSVGLGLSYEQYF
clone_size: .; v_call: TRBV4-1; j_call: TRBJ2-5; d_call: TRBD2; cdr3_nt: TGCGCCAGCAGCCAAGAAGGAGCGGGGGGCCAAGAGACCCAGTACTTC; cdr3_aa: CASSQEGAGGQETQYF
clone_size: .; v_call: TRBV10-1; j_call: TRBJ2-1; d_call: TRBD2; cdr3_nt: TGCGCCAGCAGTGAGTCGACTAGCGGGGGGGATGAGCAGTTCTTC; cdr3_aa: CASSESTSGGDEQFF
clone_size: .; v_call: TRBV28; j_call: TRBJ1-5; d_call: TRBD1; cdr3_nt: TGTGCCAGCACATCACAGGGGCTGAGCAATCAGCCCCAGCATTTT; cdr3_aa: CASTSQGLSNQPQHF
clone_size: .; v_call: TRBV27; j_call: TRBJ1-2; d_call: .; cdr3_nt: TGTGCCAGCAGTCCAGACCCGAGGGTGGGGTATGGCTACACCTTC; cdr3_aa: CASSPDPRVGYGYTF
clone_size: .; v_call: TRBV28; j_call: TRBJ1-5; d_call: TRBD1; cdr3_nt: TGTGCCAGCAGCCCTCCCAACAGGGGGAGTCAGCCCCAGCATTTT; cdr3_aa: CASSPPNRGSQPQHF
clone_size: .; v_call: TRBV4-2; j_call: TRBJ2-5; d_call: TRBD2; cdr3_nt: TGTGCCAGCAGCCAAGCTAGCGGGGACCAAGAGACCCAGTACTTC; cdr3_aa: CASSQASGDQETQYF